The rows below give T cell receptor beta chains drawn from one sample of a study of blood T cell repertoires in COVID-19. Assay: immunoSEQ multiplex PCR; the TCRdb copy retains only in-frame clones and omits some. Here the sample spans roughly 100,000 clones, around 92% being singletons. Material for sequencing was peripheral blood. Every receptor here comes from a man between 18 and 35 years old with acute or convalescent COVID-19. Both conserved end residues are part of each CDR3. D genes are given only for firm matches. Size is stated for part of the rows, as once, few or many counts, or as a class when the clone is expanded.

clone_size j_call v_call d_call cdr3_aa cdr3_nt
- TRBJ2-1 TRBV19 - CASSIAGDNEQFF TGTGCCAGTAGTATCGCAGGGGACAATGAGCAGTTCTTC
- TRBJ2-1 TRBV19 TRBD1 CASSIPRTGNTNEQFF TGTGCCAGTAGTATCCCTCGGACAGGGAACACCAATGAGCAGTTCTTC
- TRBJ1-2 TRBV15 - CATSRDGGGNGYTF TGTGCCACCAGCAGAGATGGCGGAGGGAATGGCTACACCTTC
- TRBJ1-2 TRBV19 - CASSIGGTVYYGYTF TGTGCCAGTAGTATAGGGGGCACGGTCTACTATGGCTACACCTTC
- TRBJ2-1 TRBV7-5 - CVRSRGTSGPLSSYNEQFF TGTGTCAGAAGCCGGGGGACTAGCGGGCCCCTGAGCTCCTACAATGAGCAGTTCTTC
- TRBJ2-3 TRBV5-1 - CASSLSDLYRTDTQYF TGCGCCAGCAGCTTATCGGACTTGTACCGCACAGATACGCAGTATTTT
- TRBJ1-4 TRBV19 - CASSMGREGRRNEKLFF TGTGCCAGTAGTATGGGCAGGGAAGGCCGACGTAATGAAAAACTGTTTTTT
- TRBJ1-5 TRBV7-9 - CASSLGVGQGGNQPQHF TGTGCCAGCAGCTTAGGGGTGGGGCAGGGCGGCAATCAGCCCCAGCATTTT
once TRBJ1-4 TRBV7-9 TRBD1 CASSLDRANEKLFF TGTGCCAGCAGCCTGGACAGGGCTAATGAAAAACTGTTTTTT
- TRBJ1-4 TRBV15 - CATSRDPSQGNEKLFF TGTGCCACCAGCAGAGATCCGTCACAGGGAAATGAAAAACTGTTTTTT
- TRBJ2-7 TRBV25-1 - CASSESSLNEQYF TGTGCCAGCAGTGAATCGTCTTTAAACGAGCAGTACTTC
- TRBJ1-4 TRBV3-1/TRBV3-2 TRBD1 CASSKQPGGEELFF TGTGCCAGCAGTAAACAGCCAGGGGGTGAGGAACTGTTTTTT
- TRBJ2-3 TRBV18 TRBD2 CASSPPGGSTDTQYF TGTGCCAGCTCACCACCGGGGGGGAGCACAGATACGCAGTATTTT
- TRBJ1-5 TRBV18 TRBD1 CASSPGTGSNQPQHF TGTGCCAGCTCACCGGGGACAGGTAGCAATCAGCCCCAGCATTTT
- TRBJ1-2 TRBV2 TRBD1 CASSKGQGADGYTF TGTGCCAGCAGCAAGGGACAGGGGGCAGATGGCTACACCTTC
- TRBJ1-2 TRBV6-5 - CAIRSSGANYGYTF TGTGCCATCCGTTCCTCCGGGGCTAACTATGGCTACACCTTC
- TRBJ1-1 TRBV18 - CASSPDSPMAYTEAFF TGTGCCAGCTCACCAGACAGCCCTATGGCCTACACTGAAGCTTTCTTT
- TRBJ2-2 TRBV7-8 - CASSLAPGNTGELFF TGTGCCAGCAGCTTAGCGCCCGGTAACACCGGGGAGCTGTTTTTT
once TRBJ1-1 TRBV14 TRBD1 CASSPLGNRDRVGEAFF TGTGCCAGCAGCCCACTCGGCAACCGGGACAGGGTTGGTGAAGCTTTCTTT
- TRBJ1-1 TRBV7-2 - CASSRGEGIITEAFF TGTGCCAGCAGCCGGGGAGAGGGTATCATCACTGAAGCTTTCTTT
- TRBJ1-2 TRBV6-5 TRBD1 CASSLEQGDGYTF TGTGCCAGCAGCCTGGAACAGGGGGACGGCTACACCTTC
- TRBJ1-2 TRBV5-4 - CASSLSREDYGYTF TGTGCCAGCAGCTTGAGCAGGGAAGACTATGGCTACACCTTC
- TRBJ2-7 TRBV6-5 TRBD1 CASSYRPGQGSGQYF TGTGCCAGCAGTTACAGACCGGGACAGGGTTCGGGGCAGTACTTC
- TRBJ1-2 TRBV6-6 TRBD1 CASSPGRQGGYTF TGTGCCAGCAGCCCAGGGAGACAGGGTGGCTACACCTTC
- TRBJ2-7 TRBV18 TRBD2 CASSPPGGSTYEQYF TGTGCCAGCTCACCACCGGGCGGGAGCACCTACGAGCAGTACTTC
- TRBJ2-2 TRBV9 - CASSVKQGTGELFF TGTGCCAGCAGCGTAAAACAGGGAACCGGGGAGCTGTTTTTT
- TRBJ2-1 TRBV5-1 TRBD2 CASSGLAGGGSYNEQFF TGCGCCAGCAGCGGGCTAGCGGGAGGGGGCTCCTACAATGAGCAGTTCTTC
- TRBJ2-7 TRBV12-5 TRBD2 CASGLLAGGDEQYF TGTGCTAGTGGTTTGTTAGCGGGAGGGGACGAGCAGTACTTC
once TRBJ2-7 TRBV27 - CASSLRQGGYEQYF TGTGCCAGCAGTTTAAGGCAGGGGGGCTACGAGCAGTACTTC
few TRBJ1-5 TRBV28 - CASSDDGNSNQPQHF TGTGCCAGCAGTGATGACGGGAATAGCAATCAGCCCCAGCATTTT
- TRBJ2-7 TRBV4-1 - CASSQGQFYEQYF TGCGCCAGCAGCCAAGGACAGTTCTACGAGCAGTACTTC
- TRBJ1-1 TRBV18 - CASSPPMYGNTEAFF TGTGCCAGCTCACCACCGATGTACGGGAACACTGAAGCTTTCTTT
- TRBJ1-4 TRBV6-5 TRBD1 CASETGGTEKLFF TGTGCCAGTGAGACAGGGGGAACGGAAAAACTGTTTTTT
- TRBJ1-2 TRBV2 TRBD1 CASRPGTANYGYTF TGTGCCAGCAGACCAGGGACAGCTAACTATGGCTACACCTTC
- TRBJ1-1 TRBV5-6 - CASSFPGLGTNTEAFF TGTGCCAGCAGCTTTCCGGGACTGGGGACGAACACTGAAGCTTTCTTT
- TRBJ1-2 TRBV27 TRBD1 CASSLRTGTGINGYTF TGTGCCAGCAGTTTACGGACCGGGACAGGGATAAATGGCTACACCTTC
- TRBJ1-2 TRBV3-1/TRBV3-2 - CASSLTGLNGYTF TGTGCCAGCAGCCTGACAGGCTTAAATGGCTACACCTTC
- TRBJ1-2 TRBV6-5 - CASSPIGQTYGYTF TGTGCCAGCAGTCCGATAGGACAGACCTATGGCTACACCTTC
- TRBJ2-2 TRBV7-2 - CASSSGRASVRELFF TGTGCCAGCAGCTCGGGGCGGGCTAGCGTCCGGGAGCTGTTTTTT
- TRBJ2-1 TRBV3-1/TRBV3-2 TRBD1 CASSQGWTGDNEQFF TGTGCCAGCAGCCAAGGATGGACAGGCGACAATGAGCAGTTCTTC
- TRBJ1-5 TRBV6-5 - CASSNSNQPQHF TGTGCCAGTTCTAATAGCAATCAGCCCCAGCATTTT
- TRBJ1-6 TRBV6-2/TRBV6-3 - CASSNLEGRRDSPLHF TGTGCCAGCAGTAATTTGGAGGGGCGCAGAGATTCACCCCTCCACTTT
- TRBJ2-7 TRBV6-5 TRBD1 CASRDRGLGTYEQYF TGTGCCAGCAGGGACAGGGGATTGGGGACCTACGAGCAGTACTTC
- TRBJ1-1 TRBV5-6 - CASSLGQGMSGFF TGTGCCAGCAGCCTTGGGCAGGGGATGAGCGGTTTCTTT
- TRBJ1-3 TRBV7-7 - CASSPIGRGGTIYF TGTGCCAGCAGCCCTATTGGGCGGGGGGGGACCATATATTTT
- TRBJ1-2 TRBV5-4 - CASSLEGQAANYGYTF TGTGCCAGCAGCTTGGAGGGACAAGCGGCTAACTATGGCTACACCTTC
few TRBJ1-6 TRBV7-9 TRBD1 CASSLKTGNSPLHF TGTGCCAGCAGTTTGAAGACAGGGAATTCACCCCTCCACTTT
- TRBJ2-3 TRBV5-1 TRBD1 CASSWTGGEDTQYF TGCGCCAGCAGCTGGACAGGGGGCGAAGATACGCAGTATTTT
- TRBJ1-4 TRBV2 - CASSPGLVEKLFF TGTGCCAGCAGCCCCGGGTTGGTCGAAAAACTGTTTTTT
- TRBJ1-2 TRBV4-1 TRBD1 CASSQATGNYGYTF TGCGCCAGCAGCCAAGCGACAGGGAACTATGGCTACACCTTC
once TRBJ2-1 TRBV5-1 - CASSSRDFSYNEQFF TGCGCCAGCAGCTCCCGGGACTTTTCCTACAATGAGCAGTTCTTC
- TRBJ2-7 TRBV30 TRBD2 CAWSVRAGGSYEQYF TGTGCCTGGAGTGTAAGGGCGGGAGGTTCCTACGAGCAGTACTTC
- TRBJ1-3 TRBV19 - CASFHLAGNTIYF TGTGCCAGTTTTCACCTAGCTGGAAACACCATATATTTT
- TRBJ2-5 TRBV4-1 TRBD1 CASSLLGQGGETQYF TGCGCCAGCAGCCTCCTCGGACAGGGCGGAGAGACCCAGTACTTC
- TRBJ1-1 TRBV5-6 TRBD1 CASSLAGTGRNTEAFF TGTGCCAGCAGCTTGGCCGGGACAGGGAGGAACACTGAAGCTTTCTTT
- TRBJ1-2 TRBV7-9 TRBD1 CASSLGQGDRGYTF TGTGCCAGCAGCTTAGGACAGGGAGATCGGGGCTACACCTTC
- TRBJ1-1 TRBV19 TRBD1 CASSIQGGTEAFF TGTGCCAGTAGTATTCAGGGGGGCACTGAAGCTTTCTTT